Below, 18 T cell receptor beta chains from the same sample are listed, as sequenced in a study of T cells in Graves' hyperthyroidism and ophthalmopathy. Amplification of TCR beta CDR3 regions used RNA as the template. HTBI primers were used for first-round RT-PCR of the TCR CDR3. TCRdb itself ran the multiplex PCR reads through MiXCR, one entry per CDR3 protein. The repertoire holds 700,000 or so distinct CDR3 sequences, with about a sixth as singletons. The sequenced sample was blood. These receptors were taken from a young man with Graves' hyperthyroidism.

The DNA for the CDR3 is TGTGCCATCAGGACAGGGTACCATGAAGCTTTCTTT. Its protein is CAIRTGYHEAFF. The chain links TRBV10-3 to TRBJ1-1; 7 bases are shared with TRBD1. The junction had 5 bases not matched to a gene; V was cut back by 6 bases and J by 7 bases. Per the germline V gene, CDR1 is ENHRY and CDR2 is SYGVKD. The CDR3 has 12 amino acids.

In this sample, this clonotype turned up many times. The DNA of the CDR3 is TGTGCCAGCAGCTTCGCAGTGGAAGACGAGCAGTACTTC. Protein sequence: CASSFAVEDEQYF. The chain recombines TRBV5-6 with TRBJ2-7; no clear D gene. The CDR3 totals 13 residues. Germline values: CDR1 SGHDT, CDR2 YYEEEE. The ends were cut back, 2 bases at V and 5 bases at J, with 11 bases in the middle.

This clonotype was found a few times. This chain joins TRBV4-2 and TRBJ2-3, with D possibly being TRBD2 (5 bases). CDR1 and CDR2 from the germline V gene are LGHNA and YNFKEQ. The CDR3 runs 15 residues. Between the trimmed V and J ends, which lost 4 bases and 7 bases, there was a span of 18 bases. The CDR3 bases are TGTGCCAGCAGCCCGGAGGTTTGGCTGCTGAATACGCAGTATTTT. Amino acid sequence: CASSPEVWLLNTQYF.

The V call is TRBV5-5, the J call TRBJ1-1, with D unclear. Trimming shortened V by 5 bases and J by 6 bases, and 17 bases separated the two germline ends. Germline CDR1 is SGHKS and CDR2 is YYEKEE (reference sequence). CDR3 length: 14 residues. This chain's CDR3 is CASSVEVTDAEAFF. The CDR3 coding sequence is TGTGCCAGCAGTGTGGAAGTGACGGACGCTGAAGCTTTCTTT.

This clonotype has only a few counts. V gene TRBV4-2 combines with J gene TRBJ2-5, with D perhaps assigned TRBD1 or TRBD2 (5 bases each). Trimming pared 1 base from V and 2 bases from J, leaving 8 bases between. Germline values: CDR1 LGHNA, CDR2 YNFKEQ. The CDR3 extends over 14 amino acids. The CDR3 here is CASSQGGRQETQYF. The DNA for the CDR3 is TGTGCCAGCAGCCAAGGGGGACGGCAAGAGACCCAGTACTTC.

A few counts support this clonotype. This chain joins TRBV27 and TRBJ2-2, with 8 nucleotides matching TRBD1. V lost 0 bases and J lost 3; bases outside the gene matches: 6. Per the germline V gene, CDR1 is MNHEY and CDR2 is SMNVEV (reference sequence). The CDR3 runs 17 residues. CDR3 sequence (DNA): TGTGCCAGCAGTTTATCGGTAACGGACAGGGACACCGGGGAGCTGTTTTTT. Protein: CASSLSVTDRDTGELFF.

There are many counts of this clonotype. The chain recombines TRBV28 with TRBJ2-6; D call uncertain. V was clipped by 4 bases and J by 0 bases, with 13 bases between them. Germline V CDR1 and CDR2: MDHEN, SYDVKM. This CDR3 comprises 17 residues. CDR3 in DNA: TGTGCCAGCAGTTCCCTCAGATTAAGCTCTGGGGCCAACGTCCTGACTTTC. This codes for CASSSLRLSSGANVLTF.

In this sample, this clonotype turned up many times. The genes are TRBV20-1 and TRBJ2-5, with TRBD2 matching over 9 bases. The CDR3 totals 17 residues. CDR1 and CDR2 (germline): DFQATT, SNEGSKA (reference sequence). Unmatched junction bases numbered 14, after V lost 1 base and J lost 5 bases. The CDR3 DNA is TGCAGTGCTAGAGGAACCGGGACTAGCCCGCCTAGGGAGACCCAGTACTTC. Protein product: CSARGTGTSPPRETQYF.

The table lists this clonotype with a few counts. The rearrangement joins TRBV20-1 to TRBJ2-5; D unresolved. Per the germline V gene, CDR1 is DFQATT and CDR2 is SNEGSKA (reference sequence). CDR3 length: 13 amino acids. The V end lost 3 bases, the J end lost 5 bases, and 13 bases lay between the germline ends. The CDR3 DNA sequence: TGCAGTGCTAGGTTCTCTGCGCCGGAGACCCAGTACTTC. Translation gives CSARFSAPETQYF.

V is TRBV2 and J is TRBJ2-7; no definite D call. CDR1 SNHLY and CDR2 FYNNEI come from the germline V gene. Trimming took off 1 base at V and 2 bases at J, with 9 bases between the two ends. The CDR3 has 14 amino acids. Written as DNA, the CDR3 is TGTGCCAGCAGTGAAGGTGGGCAAACCTACGAGCAGTACTTC. Protein product: CASSEGGQTYEQYF.

V is TRBV5-5 and J is TRBJ1-5; 10 bases line up with TRBD1. The germline gives CDR1 SGHKS, CDR2 YYEKEE (reference sequence). With 3 bases clipped from V and 6 bases from J, the junction kept 6 bases outside the gene matches. The CDR3 is 15 amino acids. The DNA of the CDR3 is TGTGCCAGCAGCTCGACAGGGGGCAGGAGTCAGCCCCAGCATTTT. Its protein is CASSSTGGRSQPQHF.

At least ten counts were recorded for this clonotype. The chain uses TRBV10-3 and TRBJ2-5; tentatively, D is TRBD2 (6 bases). Germline assignment: CDR1 ENHRY and CDR2 SYGVKD. Trimming removed 5 bases at V and 5 bases at J, with 18 bases between. The CDR3 contains 15 residues. This CDR3 reads CAISHGGDIWETQYF. The CDR3 DNA is TGTGCCATCAGTCACGGCGGGGATATATGGGAGACCCAGTACTTC.

J is TRBJ2-4 and V is TRBV2, with D perhaps being TRBD1 or TRBD2 (5 bases each). Trimming took 5 bases from V and 0 from J, leaving 11 bases between them. CDR3 length: 15 amino acids. Germline loops: CDR1 SNHLY, CDR2 FYNNEI. CDR3 coding DNA: TGTGCCAGCAGTCTCACCGGGACAGCCAAAAACATTCAGTACTTC. Its protein product is CASSLTGTAKNIQYF.

The chain couples TRBV9 to TRBJ2-7, with a weak D call TRBD2 (6 bases). Trimming shortened V by 4 bases and J by 2 bases, and 19 bases separated the two germline ends. The germline gives CDR1 SGDLS, CDR2 YYNGEE. The CDR3 consists of 16 residues. This chain's CDR3 is CASSRRGGDVTYEQYF. In DNA, the CDR3 is TGTGCCAGCAGCCGAAGAGGCGGGGACGTAACCTACGAGCAGTACTTC.

The chain has TRBV7-2 and TRBJ2-6, with 12 bases aligning to TRBD1. Unmatched junction bases numbered 13, after V lost 5 bases and J lost 5 bases. CDR1 is SGHTA, CDR2 FQGNSA, per germline. This CDR3 is 19 amino acids long. The CDR3 bases are TGTGCCAGCAGCCGCGAGATACCGGGACAGGGGGCCAGGGCCAACGTCCTGACTTTC. It translates to CASSREIPGQGARANVLTF.

This clonotype was found many times. In DNA, the CDR3 is TGTGCCAGCGAACACGGACAGAATAGCAATCAGCCCCAGCATTTT. It translates to CASEHGQNSNQPQHF. V gene TRBV2 combines with J gene TRBJ1-5; D possibly corresponds to TRBD1 (6 bases). The CDR3 spans 15 residues. Between the trimmed V and J ends, which lost 8 bases and 0 bases, there was a span of 14 bases. The V gene's germline CDR1 is SNHLY and CDR2 FYNNEI.

This clonotype was counted many times. J is TRBJ1-2 and V is TRBV28; 8 nucleotides line up with TRBD1. CDR1 MDHEN and CDR2 SYDVKM come from the germline V gene. V gave up 3 bases and J gave up 5 bases; unmatched junction bases: 8. There are 15 residues in the CDR3. This chain's CDR3 is CASSLSSQGDYGYTF. The DNA for the CDR3 is TGTGCCAGCAGTTTGTCTTCACAGGGGGATTATGGCTACACCTTC.

The chain couples TRBV28 to TRBJ1-5; TRBD1 might be the D (6 bases). This CDR3 comprises 14 residues. The germline V gene has CDR1 MDHEN and CDR2 SYDVKM. V was shortened by 6 bases and J by 9 bases, with 18 bases between the two germline ends. The DNA of the CDR3 is TGTGCCAGCAGGCGACAGGCCTCATCCCCGCCCCAGCATTTT. Its protein is CASRRQASSPPQHF.